The T cell receptor beta chain described here comes from a study of T cell repertoires in cytomegalovirus infection. Whole-study findings and limits: Cumulated frequencies of public TCR beta families served to identify carriers of CMV plus the relevant HLA.

TCRdb re-called the reads with MiXCR, one entry per CDR3 protein. The sample contains under 850,000 distinct CDR3 sequences, roughly 36% of which appear only once. From germline, CDR1 is DFQATT and CDR2 SNEGSKA (reference sequence). The ends were cut back, 6 bases at V and 8 bases at J, with 16 bases in the middle. The CDR3 covers 12 residues. Comments on this clonotype: Its antigen is unknown.

The sample was PBMCs. This TCR was sampled from a human donor in good health (CMV status not recorded). Some clones in this sample may be carry-over from other donors' samples. The J gene is TRBJ1-2, the V gene TRBV20-1; D not resolved. The CDR3 DNA reads as TGCAGTGCCCGTTTTGGGCCGAGAGGCTACACCTTC. Residues: CSARFGPRGYTF.